This TCR beta chain was sequenced during a study of CD8+ T cells in alopecia areata (dated by TCRdb to 2017 to 2018). In terms of the full investigation: The treated patients, all with moderate-to-severe alopecia areata, were enrolled in an open-label pilot trial of oral tofacitinib given at 5 to 10 mg twice daily. Biopsies were taken from tofacitinib-treated patients at baseline and again at 4 and 24 weeks into treatment, and several of those patients also had a later scalp biopsy. High-throughput TCRbeta sequencing was used to examine T cell clonal expansion in alopecia areata in both the C3H/HeJ mouse model and human patients. RNA was obtained with the PAXgene miRNA kit for fixed scalp, the miRNeasy kit for PBMCs, and the RNeasy kit for mouse skin. For the treated patients, the SALT score, which quantifies what percentage of scalp surface area is affected, served as the measure of disease severity. Patients stayed on tofacitinib for 6 to 18 months and then had 6 months of follow-up off drug so that delayed response and recurrence could be assessed. TCRbeta CDR3 regions were amplified by immunoSEQ multiplex PCR with 35 Vbeta forward and 13 Jbeta reverse primers. Clonality in the scalp was compared among normal scalp (n=4), patchy alopecia areata scalp (n=8), and alopecia totalis/universalis scalp (n=8). In humans, TCRbeta sequencing was performed on scalp tissue and on sorted CD4+ and CD8+ peripheral blood T cells from healthy controls and from patients with patchy or totalis/universalis alopecia areata.

Between the V and J ends, shortened by 5 bases and 2 bases respectively, the junction contains 15 bases. Via the germline V gene, CDR1 is SGHAT and CDR2 FQNNGV. From the cysteine up to the phenylalanine, the CDR3 has a length of 15 residues. Kept here is only the CDR3 DNA, which spans 45 bases and is read in frame from base 1. Of note for this clone: What this receptor recognizes is not known. No qualities accompany the bases; no much larger clone lies one base away.

In light of the paper, this sample's treatment or condition label describes: oral pan-JAK inhibitor, 5-10 mg twice daily. Lesional scalp punch biopsies and peripheral blood were collected from alopecia areata patients. PBMCs were separated by density centrifugation and stained for CD3, CD4 and CD8, after which CD4+ and CD8+ T cells were sorted on a FACSAria. Overall study outcomes, separate from this receptor: Scalp clonality and the number of expanded CD8+ clones among the top 100 scalp clones were significantly decreased by tofacitinib. During tofacitinib treatment, many expanded lesional clones stuck around in both scalp and blood, and this persistence may partly explain why relapse happens after treatment is stopped. Compared with mice, TCR sequences shared between patients were less clear, possibly partly because of HLA diversity across the patient population. Unlike mouse skin, where gammadelta T cells dominate, normal human skin contains resident alphabeta T cells that get sequenced too, which complicates analysis of the scalp TCR repertoire. Higher clonality and more expanded CD8+ clones were observed in lesional scalp than in normal scalp, particularly in alopecia totalis/universalis, a finding suggestive of antigenic drive. The treated cohort was small, with a single nonresponder, so links between baseline CD8+ expansion and response need larger studies.

The method behind the library was the immunoSEQ multiplex PCR assay. For TCR sequencing, RNA was extracted from every sample and reverse transcribed into cDNA to serve as template. SuperScript III was used for first-strand cDNA synthesis, primed with a 2:1 mix of oligo-dT and random hexamers. A synthetic immune receptor repertoire was used to measure amplification bias, and any remaining bias was corrected computationally. Per the original workflow: Raw reads were preprocessed to remove errors, and CDR3 was defined according to IMGT conventions as the region from the conserved cysteine to phenylalanine. Clonality was calculated as 1 minus Shannon entropy normalized by log2 of the number of productive unique TCRs. Whether scalp clones were CD4 or CD8 was inferred by matching scalp TCRbeta sequences against CD4 and CD8 repertoires sorted from blood. What TCRdb holds here is the immuneACCESS table cut down to in-frame rearrangements. Part of the clones is not present; checked against another copy, under half of the missing clones reflect an unresolved V gene, and the others are unexplained. V and J calls and clone size are given by that table; D and trimming were obtained from the DNA. In this sample the table shows tens of thousands of clones, around 71% of which occur a single time. The leading ten clones occupy 17% of the sample.

Recombination linked TRBV11-2 to TRBJ2-5; TRBD1 could be the D gene, as 6 bases match. This sequence originates from a human donor with alopecia areata. The sequences come from CD8+ T cells sorted from blood, collected at approximately week 42, from a patient treated with tofacitinib. The CDR3 has the sequence CASSPPGQNQETQYF. DNA sequence: TGTGCCAGCAGCCCTCCGGGACAAAATCAAGAGACCCAGTACTTC. With the rest looked up from the reference TRBV11-2 and TRBJ2-5 genes rather than sequenced, the full variable domain is EAGVAQSPRYKIIEKRQSVAFWCNPISGHATLYWYQQILGQGPKLLIQFQNNGVVDDSQLPKDRFSAERLKGVDSTLKIQPAKLEDSAVYLCASSPPGQNQETQYFGPGTRLLVL.